Presented here are 16 T cell receptor beta chains from one specimen sequenced in a study of T-cell memory formation after mild COVID-19. Each CDR3 protein gets one entry after TCRdb re-called the 5' RACE reads with MiXCR. Of under 550,000 distinct CDR3 sequences detected, around a sixth appear once; the ten largest clones hold roughly an eighth. The sequenced sample was PBMCs or a T cell subset sorted from them (not recorded which). The source of these receptors is an adult woman who had mild COVID-19 (a few samples of this study predate the infection). Cell type and time point are not known.

This clonotype appeared a few times. The chain employs TRBV12-3 or TRBV12-4 and TRBJ1-1; maybe TRBD1 (5 bases). CDR3 length: 14 amino acids. V lost 5 bases, J lost 1 base, and 11 bases lay in between. As DNA, the CDR3 is TGTGCCAGCAGTACCGGGGCGGGGAACACTGAAGCTTTCTTT. Its protein is CASSTGAGNTEAFF.

The chain is built from TRBV7-6 and TRBJ2-1; D remains ambiguous. V was trimmed by 5 bases and J by 4 bases, leaving 12 bases between them. Germline assignment: CDR1 SGHVS and CDR2 FNYEAQ. The CDR3 is made up of 14 amino acids. CDR3 coding DNA: TGTGCCAGCAGCCCACACCTTAGGTACAATGAGCAGTTCTTC. Amino acid sequence: CASSPHLRYNEQFF.

The chain joins TRBV7-8 to TRBJ2-5, with 13 positions matching TRBD2. Germline-derived CDR1 and CDR2 are SGHVS and FQNEAQ. Germline trimming cut 2 bases from V and 5 bases from J; bases unmatched to any gene: 17. There are 20 residues in the CDR3. In DNA form, the CDR3 reads TGTGCCAGCAGCTTATATGAGACTAGCGGGGGGATGGAGGAATGGGAGACCCAGTACTTC. Translating gives CASSLYETSGGMEEWETQYF.

At least ten counts were recorded for this clonotype. The J gene is TRBJ2-7, the V gene TRBV7-2, with TRBD2 matching over 7 bases. V gave up 4 bases and J gave up 4 bases; unmatched junction bases: 7. Germline values: CDR1 SGHTA, CDR2 FQGNSA. CDR3 size: 14 residues. CDR3 protein: CASSSRAGRYEQYF. In nucleotides, the CDR3 is TGTGCCAGCAGCTCGCGAGCGGGGCGATACGAGCAGTACTTC.

This clonotype was seen a few times. The J gene is TRBJ2-6, the V gene TRBV12-3 or TRBV12-4, with 7 bases identical to TRBD1. V shed 6 bases, J shed 0 bases, and the junction held 8 bases outside the gene matches. The CDR3 has 17 amino acids. In DNA, the CDR3 is TGTGCCAGCAGACCTAGGGACAGTCACTCTGGGGCCAACGTCCTGACTTTC. This codes for CASRPRDSHSGANVLTF.

This clonotype was seen at least ten times. V gene TRBV9 combines with J gene TRBJ2-5; a weak D match, TRBD1 (6 bases). Trimming removed 4 bases from V and 5 bases from J, with 21 bases in between. In germline, CDR1 is SGDLS, CDR2 YYNGEE. The length of the CDR3 is 16 residues. CDR3 sequence (DNA): TGTGCCAGCAGCTCACAGACAGGCGATACGGGGGAGACCCAGTACTTC. It encodes CASSSQTGDTGETQYF.

The V gene is TRBV5-1, the J gene TRBJ2-7; 8 bases line up with TRBD2. Trimming took 0 bases from V and 6 from J; bases not matched to a gene: 2. Germline V gene sequence: CDR1 SGHRS, CDR2 YFSETQ. The CDR3 consists of 13 residues. CDR3 amino acids: CASSLALAAEQYF. The CDR3, as DNA: TGCGCCAGCAGCTTGGCACTAGCGGCCGAGCAGTACTTC.

This clonotype has a count of ten or more. The CDR3 DNA is TGTGCCAGCAGCTTAGGAACAGGGAGCGAGCAGTACTTC. This codes for CASSLGTGSEQYF. The chain carries TRBV7-8 and TRBJ2-7, with D possibly matching TRBD1 (6 bases). CDR3 length equals 13 residues. Trimming pared 1 base from V and 6 bases from J, leaving 10 bases between. Germline V gene sequence: CDR1 SGHVS, CDR2 FQNEAQ.

V gene TRBV30 combines with J gene TRBJ2-5; 13 nucleotides agree with TRBD2. The CDR3 runs to 16 residues. The germline gives CDR1 GTSNPN, CDR2 SVGIG (reference sequence). The V gene end was trimmed by 5 bases and the J gene end by 4 bases; junction bases not matched to a gene: 10. The CDR3 loop is CAWCGLAGVVGETQYF. The CDR3 nucleotides read TGTGCCTGGTGTGGACTAGCGGGAGTAGTAGGAGAGACCCAGTACTTC.

The chain joins TRBV6-5 to TRBJ2-7; D gene ambiguous. V shed 0 bases and J shed 0 bases, with 12 bases lying between them. The CDR3 length is 16 residues. The germline gives CDR1 MNHEY, CDR2 SVGAGI. CDR3 sequence reads: CASSYSYPAASYEQYF. CDR3 DNA sequence: TGTGCCAGCAGTTACTCTTATCCCGCTGCCTCCTACGAGCAGTACTTC.

The chain links TRBV30 to TRBJ2-3, with TRBD2 identical over 16 bases. The CDR3 sequence is 18 residues long. Germline V CDR1 and CDR2: GTSNPN, SVGIG (reference sequence). Unmatched junction bases numbered 10, after V lost 3 bases and J lost 4 bases. CDR3 region: CAWRHGTSGRAYADTQYF. The CDR3, as DNA: TGTGCCTGGAGGCATGGGACTAGCGGGAGGGCCTACGCAGATACGCAGTATTTT.

The chain combines TRBV15 with TRBJ1-5; perhaps TRBD1 as D (5 bases). Per germline, CDR1 LNHNV and CDR2 YYDKDF (reference sequence). The CDR3 consists of 16 residues. Between the trimmed V and J ends, which lost 0 bases and 3 bases, there was a span of 12 bases. CDR3 residues: CATSRDADSLNQPQHF. In DNA, the CDR3 is TGTGCCACCAGCAGAGATGCTGACAGCCTCAATCAGCCCCAGCATTTT.

This clonotype was detected a few times. This chain connects TRBV6-2 or TRBV6-3 to TRBJ2-7, with TRBD2 matching 8 bases. V lost 2 bases to trimming and J lost 6 bases; unmatched junction nucleotides: 21. Germline-derived CDR1 and CDR2 are MNHEY and SVGEGT. The CDR3 spans 19 residues. CDR3 DNA sequence: TGTGCCAGCAGTTACGATTTGGGGAGCAGGGGCTCGGGAGGGAGCGAGCAGTACTTC. Residues: CASSYDLGSRGSGGSEQYF.

This clonotype appeared a few times. V is TRBV7-9 and J is TRBJ2-1, with no clear D. Germline CDR1 SEHNR, CDR2 FQNEAQ (reference sequence). The V end lost 5 bases, the J end lost 2 bases, and 7 bases lay between the germline ends. The length of the CDR3 is 13 residues. The CDR3 DNA follows: TGTGCCAGCAGCATCCTCCCCTACAATGAGCAGTTCTTC. The encoded protein is CASSILPYNEQFF.

This clonotype was observed a handful of times. V and J are TRBV6-5 and TRBJ1-5, with D uncertain. V gave up 10 bases and J gave up 5 bases, with 24 bases separating them. CDR3 size: 16 residues. Germline CDR1 MNHEY, CDR2 SVGAGI. This CDR3 is CATQSRRGQRDQPQHF. For the CDR3, the DNA is TGTGCCACCCAATCAAGGAGAGGTCAGAGGGATCAGCCCCAGCATTTT.

This clonotype was detected many times. The CDR3, as DNA: TGCGCCAGCAGCTTGGGAAGGGGTGCCTACAATGAGCAGTTCTTC. Translated: CASSLGRGAYNEQFF. The genes are TRBV5-1 and TRBJ2-1; D is perhaps TRBD1 (5 bases). The V end was cut by 0 bases, the J end by 2 bases, with 9 bases between. The CDR3 totals 15 residues. Germline V gives CDR1 SGHRS, CDR2 YFSETQ.